This T cell receptor beta chain was retrieved from a study of spatial heterogeneity in lung cancer. TCRdb re-called the 5' RACE reads with MiXCR, one entry per CDR3 protein. This sample has about 7,800 distinct CDR3 sequences; approximately 8.2% occur once, and the top ten carry about 4%. Specified time point: sample taken at primary tumor resection. This clonotype is classed as medium-sized. Its antigen is currently unknown. Because this beta chain is a stray read in a library intended to capture alpha chains, its abundance should not be given much weight. The germline gives CDR1 SNHLY, CDR2 FYNNEI. The CDR3 is 15 amino acids. The junction had 7 bases not matched to a gene; V was cut back by 7 bases and J by 5 bases. Study-wide results and limits: Counts of expanded intratumoral alpha and beta TCRs tracked tumor mutation counts.

The sample in question was lung tumor tissue, obtained at surgery. The chain has TRBV2 and TRBJ2-1; 11 nucleotides align to TRBD2. The sequence derives from a male donor with early-stage non-small cell lung cancer. The CDR3, as DNA: TGTGCCAGCACTAAGACTAGCGGGACTCACAATGAGCAGTTCTTC. Its translation is CASTKTSGTHNEQFF.